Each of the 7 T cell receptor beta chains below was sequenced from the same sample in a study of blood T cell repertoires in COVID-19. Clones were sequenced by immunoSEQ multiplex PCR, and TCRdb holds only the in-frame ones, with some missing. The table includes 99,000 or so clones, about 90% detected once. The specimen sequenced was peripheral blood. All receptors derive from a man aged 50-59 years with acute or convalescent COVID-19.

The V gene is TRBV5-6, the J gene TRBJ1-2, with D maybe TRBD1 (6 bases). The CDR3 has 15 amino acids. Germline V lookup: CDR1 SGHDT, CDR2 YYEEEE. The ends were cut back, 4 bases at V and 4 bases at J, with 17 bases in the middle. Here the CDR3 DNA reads TGTGCCAGCAGCCCAAGACAGGATCCCCTCTATGGCTACACCTTC. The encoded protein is CASSPRQDPLYGYTF.

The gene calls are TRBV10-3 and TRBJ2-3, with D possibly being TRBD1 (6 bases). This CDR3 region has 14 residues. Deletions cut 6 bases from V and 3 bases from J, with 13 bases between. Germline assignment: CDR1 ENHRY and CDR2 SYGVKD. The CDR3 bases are TGTGCCATCAGGGCAGCAGGGGCTACAGATACGCAGTATTTT. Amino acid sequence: CAIRAAGATDTQYF.

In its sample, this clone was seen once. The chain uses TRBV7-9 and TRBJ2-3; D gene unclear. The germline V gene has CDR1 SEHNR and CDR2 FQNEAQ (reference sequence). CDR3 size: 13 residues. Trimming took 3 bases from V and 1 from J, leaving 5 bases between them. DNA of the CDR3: TGTGCCAGCAGCTTCCCCGGCACAGATACGCAGTATTTT. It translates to CASSFPGTDTQYF.

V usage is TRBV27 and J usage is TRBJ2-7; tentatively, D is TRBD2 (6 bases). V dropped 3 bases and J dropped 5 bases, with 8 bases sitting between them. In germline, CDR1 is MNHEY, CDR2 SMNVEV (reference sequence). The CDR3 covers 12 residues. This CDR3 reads CASSLGGHEQYF. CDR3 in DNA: TGTGCCAGCAGTTTGGGGGGACACGAGCAGTACTTC.

CDR3 nucleotide sequence: TGTGCCAGCAGCGAGGGACTCCTCACGCAGTATTTT. It encodes CASSEGLLTQYF. The chain is built from TRBV12-3 or TRBV12-4 and TRBJ2-3; a weak D match, TRBD2 (6 bases). Trimming took 6 bases from V and 9 from J, leaving 13 bases between them. CDR3 length: 12 amino acids.

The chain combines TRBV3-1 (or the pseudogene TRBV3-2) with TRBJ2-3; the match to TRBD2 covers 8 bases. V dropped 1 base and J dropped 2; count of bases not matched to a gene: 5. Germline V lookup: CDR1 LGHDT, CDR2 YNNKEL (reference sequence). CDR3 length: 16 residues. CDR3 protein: CASSQVLAATTDTQYF. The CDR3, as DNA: TGTGCCAGCAGCCAAGTACTAGCGGCTACCACAGATACGCAGTATTTT.

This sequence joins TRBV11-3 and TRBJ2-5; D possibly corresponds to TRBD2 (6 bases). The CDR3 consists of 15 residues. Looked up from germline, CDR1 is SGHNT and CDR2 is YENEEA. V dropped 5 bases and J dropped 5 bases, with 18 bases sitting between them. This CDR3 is CASSKGREHWETQYF. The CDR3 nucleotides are TGTGCCAGCAGCAAGGGACGGGAGCATTGGGAGACCCAGTACTTC.